Presented here are 17 T cell receptor beta chains from one specimen sequenced in a study of blood T cell repertoires in COVID-19 (TCRdb year 2020). Receptor amplification or capture employed the immunoSEQ multiplex PCR assay. In TCRdb, the immuneACCESS table is reduced to in-frame sequences with V and J assigned. These tables do not hold every clone; where another copy was compared, an unresolved V gene accounts for under half, and the others remain unexplained. The sample table shows 350,000 to 500,000 clones, and more than 70% are seen once. The ten largest clones capture roughly 1.4% of the sample. Sequences were obtained from PBMCs or T cells enriched from blood (not recorded which). Receptor source: a woman aged 18-29 years who had been exposed to COVID-19.

This clone was picked up one time. J is TRBJ1-1 and V is TRBV28; unclear D gene. The CDR3 totals 15 residues. Trimming stripped 2 bases from V and 2 bases from J, with 12 bases between. Germline values: CDR1 MDHEN, CDR2 SYDVKM. The CDR3 spells CASSLRFEGNTEAFF. CDR3 DNA: TGTGCCAGCAGTTTACGGTTTGAGGGAAACACTGAAGCTTTCTTT.

J is TRBJ1-2 and V is TRBV28; the D is unclear. V lost 0 bases and J 5 bases, leaving 4 bases between the germline ends. Germline loops: CDR1 MDHEN, CDR2 SYDVKM. The CDR3 loop spans 12 amino acids. CDR3 region: CASSLWRYGYTF. The CDR3 DNA reads as TGTGCCAGCAGTTTATGGAGGTATGGCTACACCTTC.

The chain joins TRBV6-5 to TRBJ2-4, with a possible D match to TRBD2 (6 bases). CDR3 length: 15 residues. Germline assignment: CDR1 MNHEY and CDR2 SVGAGI. V was trimmed by 0 bases and J by 8 bases, leaving 14 bases between them. The CDR3 loop is CASSYSSGGLDIQYF. Here the CDR3 DNA reads TGTGCCAGCAGTTACTCGAGTGGGGGGTTAGACATTCAGTACTTC.

The chain links TRBV18 to TRBJ2-2, with 13 bases fitting TRBD2. Germline CDR1 KGHSH, CDR2 LQKENI. Unmatched junction bases numbered 10, after V lost 3 bases and J lost 6 bases. The CDR3 contains 18 residues. The CDR3 DNA follows: TGTGCCAGCTCACCTATTGGACTAGCGGGGGTCCGATCCGGGGAGCTGTTTTTT. Translation gives CASSPIGLAGVRSGELFF.

The gene calls are TRBV19 and TRBJ2-6; D call uncertain. CDR1 is LNHDA, CDR2 SQIVND, per germline (reference sequence). Deletions cut 3 bases from V and 0 bases from J, with 6 bases between. This CDR3 spans 15 amino acids. DNA for the CDR3: TGTGCCAGTAGTATTGCAGGCTCTGGGGCCAACGTCCTGACTTTC. This encodes CASSIAGSGANVLTF.

The genes are TRBV2 and TRBJ2-3; 7 bases map to TRBD1. With 6 bases clipped from V and 4 bases from J, the junction kept 13 bases outside the gene matches. The CDR3 sequence is 16 residues long. CDR1 and CDR2 (germline): SNHLY, FYNNEI. The DNA of the CDR3 is TGTGCCAGCAGGACCTTCTGGGACAGATCGGCAGATACGCAGTATTTT. It codes for CASRTFWDRSADTQYF.

This clone was seen a few times. This chain connects TRBV28 to TRBJ1-5; D gene unclear. Trimming took 1 base from V and 1 from J, leaving 8 bases between them. CDR1 and CDR2 (germline): MDHEN, SYDVKM. CDR3 length: 15 amino acids. CDR3 DNA sequence: TGTGCCAGCAGTTTATCTACCGGGAGCAATCAGCCCCAGCATTTT. Its protein product is CASSLSTGSNQPQHF.

The rearrangement joins TRBV10-2 to TRBJ2-1; 8 positions match TRBD2. Trimming at V came to 2 bases and at J to 10 bases, leaving 7 bases not matched to a gene. CDR1 and CDR2 from the germline V gene are WSHSY and SAAADI. This CDR3 has 14 residues. In DNA form, the CDR3 reads TGCGCCAGCAGTGAGCGGGGGGGCCGGAAAGAGCAGTTCTTC. The encoded protein is CASSERGGRKEQFF.

The rearrangement uses TRBV11-2 and TRBJ2-5, with 10 bases that match TRBD1. This CDR3 is 16 amino acids long. Germline CDR1 is SGHAT and CDR2 is FQNNGV. V trimming: 2 bases; J trimming: 5 bases; junction bases outside the gene matches: 8. The CDR3 DNA follows: TGTGCCAGCAGCTTATTCGGGACAGGGGTTGGGGAGACCCAGTACTTC. Amino acids: CASSLFGTGVGETQYF.

This chain joins TRBV18 and TRBJ1-4, with no clear D. The CDR3 contains 13 residues. V was clipped by 6 bases and J by 4 bases, with 9 bases between them. CDR1 is KGHSH and CDR2 is LQKENI in the germline V gene. The CDR3 DNA sequence: TGTGCCAGCTCGTGGAGCCTTAATGAAAAACTGTTTTTT. This translates into CASSWSLNEKLFF.

This chain uses TRBV2 with TRBJ2-7, with 9 bases that match TRBD1. Germline values: CDR1 SNHLY, CDR2 FYNNEI. V lost 6 bases and J lost 2; bases outside the gene matches: 5. The CDR3 extends over 14 amino acids. This chain's CDR3 is CASSADRGPYEQYF. DNA of the CDR3: TGTGCCAGCAGCGCGGACAGGGGTCCCTACGAGCAGTACTTC.

The V gene is TRBV19, the J gene TRBJ2-1; 8 bases agree with TRBD1. This CDR3 comprises 15 residues. CDR1 is LNHDA and CDR2 is SQIVND in the germline V gene (reference sequence). J was trimmed by 5 bases and V by 6 bases; bases with no gene match: 9. The CDR3 reads CASSDPRTGNNEQFF. The DNA of the CDR3 is TGTGCCAGTAGCGACCCTCGGACAGGGAACAATGAGCAGTTCTTC.

This chain links TRBV7-9 with TRBJ2-3; perhaps TRBD2 as D (6 bases). Trimming took off 2 bases at V and 1 base at J, with 10 bases between the two ends. Germline CDR1 and CDR2: SEHNR and FQNEAQ (reference sequence). The CDR3 length is 15 residues. The CDR3 DNA is TGTGCCAGCAGCTTATTGGGAGGTGGCACAGATACGCAGTATTTT. This sequence encodes CASSLLGGGTDTQYF.

A single count supports this clone. The V call is TRBV2, the J call TRBJ2-1, with 9 bases identical to TRBD1. The germline V gene has CDR1 SNHLY and CDR2 FYNNEI. V trimming: 7 bases; J trimming: 14 bases; junction bases outside the gene matches: 6. The CDR3 length is 11 residues. CDR3 residues: CASIDWDREFF. The CDR3 DNA sequence: TGTGCCAGCATTGATTGGGACAGGGAGTTCTTC.

This clone showed up just a few times. The chain combines TRBV5-1 with TRBJ2-1, with 13 bases identical to TRBD2. This CDR3 is 16 amino acids long. The germline CDR1 and CDR2 sequences are SGHRS and YFSETQ. V was clipped by 0 bases and J by 9 bases; unmatched bases: 6. In nucleotides, the CDR3 is TGCGCCAGCAGCTTGGAAGGACTAGCGGGAGTTAGTGAGCAGTTCTTC. This gives the protein CASSLEGLAGVSEQFF. Supplemented by reference TRBV5-1 and TRBJ2-1, the full variable domain reads KAGVTQTPRYLIKTRGQQVTLSCSPISGHRSVSWYQQTPGQGLQFLFEYFSETQRNKGNFPGRFSGRQFSNSRSEMNVSTLELGDSALYLCASSLEGLAGVSEQFFGPGTRLTVL.

The V and J genes are TRBV7-9 and TRBJ1-4, with D maybe TRBD1 (6 bases). V lost 2 bases, J lost 8 bases, and 12 bases lay in between. The germline gives CDR1 SEHNR, CDR2 FQNEAQ (reference sequence). The CDR3 contains 14 residues. The CDR3 nucleotides are TGTGCCAGCAGCTTAACAGGGCGTGGGGAAAAACTGTTTTTT. Protein product: CASSLTGRGEKLFF.

The sample holds one count of this clone. Other DNA sequences from this sample encode an identical CDR3 as well. The chain recombines TRBV6-5 with TRBJ2-1; 7 bases line up with TRBD2. Losses at the gene ends were 6 bases for V and 5 bases for J; bases not matched to a gene: 10. This CDR3 has 15 amino acids. From germline, CDR1 is MNHEY and CDR2 SVGAGI. The CDR3 reads CASRLPAGTNNEQFF. The CDR3 DNA sequence: TGTGCCAGCAGGCTGCCAGCGGGGACTAACAATGAGCAGTTCTTC.